This T cell receptor (beta chain) was obtained from a study of shared clonotypes between healthy human individuals. As concerns this clone: One end of the junction does not line up with germline, which may come from a read error.

The protocol was immunoSEQ multiplex PCR, while the TCRdb copy is restricted to in-frame clones and leaves out a portion. The table lists some 2,400,000 clones, around 95% of them singletons. The CDR3 has 15 amino acids. In germline, CDR1 is MNHEY, CDR2 SVGAGI. This clonotype was sampled from a young man in good health. The sample comprised naive CD4+ T cells sorted from blood. As for subset: CD45RA+ positively selected. V usage is TRBV6-5 and J usage is TRBJ2-3; possibly TRBD2 for D (7 bases). The CDR3 protein is CASSYSGGPTNTQYF. The CDR3 coding sequence is TGTGCCAGCAGTTACTCGGGGGGGCCCACAAATACGCAGTATTTT.